This record concerns one T cell receptor (beta chain) sequence. The data derive from a study of T cell changes during pregnancy in multiple sclerosis. Profiling relied on immunoSEQ multiplex PCR, and the TCRdb table lists in-frame clones only, not all of them. Here the sample spans about 80,000 clones, about 92% being singletons. Losses at the gene ends were 4 bases for V and 7 bases for J; bases not matched to a gene: 7. CDR3 size: 13 residues. Germline loops: CDR1 SGHDT, CDR2 YYEEEE. The source material was peripheral blood, sampled before pregnancy. The rearrangement uses TRBV5-6 and TRBJ1-2; 7 bases map to TRBD1. The sequence derives from a female donor with multiple sclerosis, enrolled in a pregnancy study. The DNA for the CDR3 is TGTGCCAGCAGCGTGGACAGGTCGAGTGGCTACACCTTC. Encoded protein: CASSVDRSSGYTF. Using reference TRBV5-6 and TRBJ1-2 for the parts outside the CDR3, the full variable domain is DAGVTQSPTHLIKTRGQQVTLRCSPKSGHDTVSWYQQALGQGPQFIFQYYEEEERQRGNFPDRFSGHQFPNYSSELNVNALLLGDSALYLCASSVDRSSGYTFGSGTRLTVV.